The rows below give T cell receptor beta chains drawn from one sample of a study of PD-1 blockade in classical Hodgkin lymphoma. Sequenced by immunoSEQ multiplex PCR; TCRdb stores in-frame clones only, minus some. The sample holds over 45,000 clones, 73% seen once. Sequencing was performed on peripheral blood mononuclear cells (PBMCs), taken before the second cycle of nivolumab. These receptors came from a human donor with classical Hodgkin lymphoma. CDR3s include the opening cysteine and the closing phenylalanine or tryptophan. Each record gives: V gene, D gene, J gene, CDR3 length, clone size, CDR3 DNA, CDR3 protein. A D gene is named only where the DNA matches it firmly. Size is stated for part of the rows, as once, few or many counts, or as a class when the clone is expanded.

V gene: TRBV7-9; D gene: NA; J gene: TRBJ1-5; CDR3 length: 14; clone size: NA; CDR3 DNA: TGTGCCAGCAGCTTAGGGCCGAATAATCAGCCCCAGCATTTT; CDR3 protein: CASSLGPNNQPQHF
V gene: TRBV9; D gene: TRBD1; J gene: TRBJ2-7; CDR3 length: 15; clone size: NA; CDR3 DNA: TGTGCCAGCAGCCTAGGGACAGCTCTTATAAGCGAGCAGTACTTC; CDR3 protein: CASSLGTALISEQYF
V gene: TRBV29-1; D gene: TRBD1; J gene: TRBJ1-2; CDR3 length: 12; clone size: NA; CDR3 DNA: TGCAGCGTTAAGGGACAGGGGTTGGGCTACACCTTC; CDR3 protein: CSVKGQGLGYTF
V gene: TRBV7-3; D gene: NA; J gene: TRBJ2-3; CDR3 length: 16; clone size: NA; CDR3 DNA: TGTGCCAGCAGCCCCCGCACAGGGTTAGGCACAGATACGCAGTATTTT; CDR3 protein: CASSPRTGLGTDTQYF
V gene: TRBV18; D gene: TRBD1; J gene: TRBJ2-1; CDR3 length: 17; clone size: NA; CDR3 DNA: TGTGCCAGCTCACCGACCCGGGCGGGACAGGGGAGAAATGAGCAGTTCTTC; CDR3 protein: CASSPTRAGQGRNEQFF
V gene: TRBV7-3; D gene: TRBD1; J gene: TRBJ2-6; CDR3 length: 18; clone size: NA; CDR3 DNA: TGTGCCAGCAGCCCGCGGGGACAGGGAACGTCTGGGGCCAACGTCCTGACTTTC; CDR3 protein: CASSPRGQGTSGANVLTF
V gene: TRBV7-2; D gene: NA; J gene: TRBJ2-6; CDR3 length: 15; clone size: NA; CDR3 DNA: TGTGCCAGCAGCTTAAAGATCTCTGGGGCCAACGTCCTGACTTTC; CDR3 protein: CASSLKISGANVLTF
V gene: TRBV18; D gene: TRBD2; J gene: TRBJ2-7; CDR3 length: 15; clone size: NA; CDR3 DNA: TGTGTCAGCTCACCACTCCTAGCGGGTAATTACGAGCAGTACTTC; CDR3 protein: CVSSPLLAGNYEQYF
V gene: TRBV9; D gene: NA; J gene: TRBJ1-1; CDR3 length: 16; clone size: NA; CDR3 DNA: TGTGCCAGCAGCGTAGTTGGGCAGGCGGTGAACACTGAAGCTTTCTTT; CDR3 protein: CASSVVGQAVNTEAFF
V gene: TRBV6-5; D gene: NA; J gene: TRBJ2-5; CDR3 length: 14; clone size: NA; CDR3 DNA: TGTGCCAGCAGTTACTGGTCAGCCCAAGAGACCCAGTACTTC; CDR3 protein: CASSYWSAQETQYF
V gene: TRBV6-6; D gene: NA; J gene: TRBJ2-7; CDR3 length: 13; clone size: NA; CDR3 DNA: TGTGCCAGCAGTAACGCGGGACAACGCGAGCAGTACTTC; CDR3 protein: CASSNAGQREQYF
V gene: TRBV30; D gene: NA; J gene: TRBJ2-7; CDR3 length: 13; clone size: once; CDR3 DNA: TGTGCCTGGAATATCGGGCCACCCTACGAGCAGTACTTC; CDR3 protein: CAWNIGPPYEQYF
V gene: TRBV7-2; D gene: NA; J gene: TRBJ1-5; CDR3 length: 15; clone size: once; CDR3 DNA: TGTGCCAGCAGCCCTGAGGGAGGGGCCAATCAGCCCCAGCATTTT; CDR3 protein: CASSPEGGANQPQHF
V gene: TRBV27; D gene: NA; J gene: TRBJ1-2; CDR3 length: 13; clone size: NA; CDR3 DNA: TGTGCCAGCAGTTTTTCGACGGGTAGTGACTACACCTTC; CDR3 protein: CASSFSTGSDYTF
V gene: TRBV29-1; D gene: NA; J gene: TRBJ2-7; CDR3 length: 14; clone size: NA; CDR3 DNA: TGCAGCGTCTATATCCAGGGCGGACCCTACGAGCAGTACTTC; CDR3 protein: CSVYIQGGPYEQYF
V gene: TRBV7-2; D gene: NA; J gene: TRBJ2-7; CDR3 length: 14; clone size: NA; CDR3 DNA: TGTGCCAGCACCTTAGGAGCAGGGTTGTACGAGCAGTACTTC; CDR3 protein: CASTLGAGLYEQYF